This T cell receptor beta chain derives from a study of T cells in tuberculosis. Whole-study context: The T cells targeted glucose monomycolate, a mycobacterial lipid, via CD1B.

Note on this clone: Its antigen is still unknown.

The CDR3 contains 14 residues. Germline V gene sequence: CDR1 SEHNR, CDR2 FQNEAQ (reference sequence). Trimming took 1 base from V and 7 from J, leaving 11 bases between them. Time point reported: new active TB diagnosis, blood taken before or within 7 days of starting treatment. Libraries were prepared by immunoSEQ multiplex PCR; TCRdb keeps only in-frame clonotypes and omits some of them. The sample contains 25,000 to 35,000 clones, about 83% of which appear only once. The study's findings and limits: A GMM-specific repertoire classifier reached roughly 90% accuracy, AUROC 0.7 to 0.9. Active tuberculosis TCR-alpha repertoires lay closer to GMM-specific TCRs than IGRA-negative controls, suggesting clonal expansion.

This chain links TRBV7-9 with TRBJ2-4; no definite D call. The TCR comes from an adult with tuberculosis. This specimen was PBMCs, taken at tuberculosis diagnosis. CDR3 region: CASSLVTELNIQYF. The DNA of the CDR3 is TGTGCCAGCAGCTTAGTAACAGAATTGAACATTCAGTACTTC.